This T cell receptor beta chain was captured in a study of blood T cell repertoires in COVID-19 (dated by TCRdb to 2020 to 2021). As for the study more broadly: Samples covering the acute and convalescent phases of COVID-19 were provided by collaborators in the United States, Italy and Spain. The prospective study material was composed of cDNA or gDNA derived from T cells, B-cell-depleted T cells, or PBMCs. The repertoires were released in a freely available public database meant as a resource for research on the immune response to SARS-CoV-2. Subjects who had been exposed to COVID-19, were actively infected with it, or had recovered from it provided the deeply sampled blood TCRbeta repertoires that made up the dataset. The samples were drawn from the first 160 participants of the ongoing ImmuneRACE study and from roughly 1,300 subjects provided by 6 global collaborators. Where HLA class I and class II types were available, the types were taken from metadata supplied by the sample provider, not from assay-based typing. Nearly every sample came with metadata listing a de-identified subject ID, COVID-19 status, age in years and sex. Points the paper makes about the study in general: Clinical and demographic metadata were provided uncurated, with the amount varying by source and participant.

TCRbeta CDR3 regions were amplified from genomic DNA by means of the immunoSEQ Assay, a bias-controlled multiplex PCR. The paper's data handling went like this. Within the assay, amplification of reference gene primers was used to estimate how many nucleated cells each sample contained. Sequence reads were collapsed and filtered to measure the absolute abundance of every unique TCRbeta CDR3 rearrangement. For each sample, productive Simpson clonality was calculated as the square root of Simpson's diversity index over productive rearrangements. TCRdb limited this immuneACCESS table to in-frame rearrangements with V and J called. A share of clones is missing; checked studies link under half to unresolved V genes, and the rest is unexplained. V and J calls and clone size are as listed in that table; D and trimming were resolved from the DNA. Across this sample there are over 150,000 clones, with around 87% seen only once. The biggest ten clones account for under 3% of the sample.

One collaborating source in Seattle enrolled patients while the patients were actively infected and followed the patients over time throughout the course of disease. Each collaborating institution followed its own protocols to collect whole blood in K2EDTA tubes. For TCRbeta analysis, collaborator samples were shipped as frozen whole blood, as isolated PBMCs, or as DNA extracted from either sample type. A remark on this clone: The antigen it recognizes is unknown. Per-base quality was not reported, and no clone a single base away is much larger than it.

The CDR3 holds 12 amino acids from the cysteine to the phenylalanine. The CDR3 DNA has 36 bases and is translated from base 1. CDR1 and CDR2 are read off the germline V gene (reference sequence) as DFQATT and SNEGSKA. V and J are truncated by 3 bases and 6 bases respectively, leaving an intervening sequence of 9 bases. Sequenced: peripheral blood. The receptor's source is an elderly woman with COVID-19, enrolled during active disease. The rearranged chain carries TRBV20-1 and TRBJ2-4; the D gene cannot be named for sure. CDR3 loop: CSASFPGNIQYF. The DNA reads as follows: TGCAGTGCTAGTTTCCCAGGAAACATTCAGTACTTC.